The TCR beta chain described here comes from a study of cytomegalovirus exposure and HLA in healthy donors. Study conclusions and caveats: Generally TCR sequences proved uncommon, though certain public TCRs appeared in numerous donors.

Note on this clone: Its antigen is not identified.

Germline V CDR1 and CDR2: GTSNPN, SVGIG (reference sequence). This CDR3 is 16 amino acids long. V shed 3 bases and J 3 bases; nucleotides not matched to a gene: 12. PCR employed 60 Vbeta and 13 Jbeta primers. The assay was immunoSEQ multiplex PCR, and TCRdb's table has in-frame clones only and misses some. The data show 150,000 to 200,000 clones, with about 86% seen just once and around 2.4% held by the top ten. The source is a woman aged 30 to 39 in good health and CMV-seronegative. The sample consisted of PBMCs. The rearrangement uses TRBV30 and TRBJ1-1; TRBD1 matches 8 bases. CDR3 bases: TGTGCCTGGAGAGGCTTCCGACAGGGGTCGGACACTGAAGCTTTCTTT. This translates into CAWRGFRQGSDTEAFF.